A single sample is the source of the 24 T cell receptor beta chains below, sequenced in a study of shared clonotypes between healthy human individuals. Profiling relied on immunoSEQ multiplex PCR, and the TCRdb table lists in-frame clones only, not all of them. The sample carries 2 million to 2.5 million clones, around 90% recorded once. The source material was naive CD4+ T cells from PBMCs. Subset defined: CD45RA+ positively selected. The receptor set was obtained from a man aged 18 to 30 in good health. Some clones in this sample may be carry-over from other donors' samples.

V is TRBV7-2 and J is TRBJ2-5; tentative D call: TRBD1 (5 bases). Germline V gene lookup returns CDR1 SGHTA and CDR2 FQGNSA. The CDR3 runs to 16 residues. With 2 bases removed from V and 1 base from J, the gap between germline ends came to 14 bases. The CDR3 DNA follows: TGTGCCAGCAGCTTAACCCGCCCAGGGCTCCAAGAGACCCAGTACTTC. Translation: CASSLTRPGLQETQYF.

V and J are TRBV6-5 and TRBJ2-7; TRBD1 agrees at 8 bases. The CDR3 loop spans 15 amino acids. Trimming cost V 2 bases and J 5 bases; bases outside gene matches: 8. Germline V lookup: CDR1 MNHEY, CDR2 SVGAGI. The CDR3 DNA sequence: TGTGCCAGCAGTTACCAAGGGACAGGTAGGAACGAGCAGTACTTC. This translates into CASSYQGTGRNEQYF.

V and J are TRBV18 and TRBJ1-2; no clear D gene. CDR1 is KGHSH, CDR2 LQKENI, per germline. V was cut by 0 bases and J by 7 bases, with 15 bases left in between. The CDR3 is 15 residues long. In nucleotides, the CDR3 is TGTGCCAGCTCACCACCGGGCCAGGTACCGAGTGGCTACACCTTC. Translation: CASSPPGQVPSGYTF.

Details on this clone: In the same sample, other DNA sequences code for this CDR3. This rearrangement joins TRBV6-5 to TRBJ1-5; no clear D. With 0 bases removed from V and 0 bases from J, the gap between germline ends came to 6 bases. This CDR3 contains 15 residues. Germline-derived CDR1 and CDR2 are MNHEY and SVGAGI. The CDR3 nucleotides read TGTGCCAGCAGTTACTCAGGAAATAGCAATCAGCCCCAGCATTTT. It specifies CASSYSGNSNQPQHF.

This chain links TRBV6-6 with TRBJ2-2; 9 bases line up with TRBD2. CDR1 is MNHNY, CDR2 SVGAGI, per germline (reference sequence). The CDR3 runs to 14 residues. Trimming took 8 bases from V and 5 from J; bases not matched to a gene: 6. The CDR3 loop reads CASLRREGTGELFF. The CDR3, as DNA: TGTGCCAGCCTGAGGCGGGAGGGTACCGGGGAGCTGTTTTTT.

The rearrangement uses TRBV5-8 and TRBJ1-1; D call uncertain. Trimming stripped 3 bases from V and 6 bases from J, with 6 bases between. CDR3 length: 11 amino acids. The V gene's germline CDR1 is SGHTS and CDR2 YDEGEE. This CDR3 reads CASSWFAEAFF. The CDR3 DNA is TGTGCCAGCAGCTGGTTCGCTGAAGCTTTCTTT.

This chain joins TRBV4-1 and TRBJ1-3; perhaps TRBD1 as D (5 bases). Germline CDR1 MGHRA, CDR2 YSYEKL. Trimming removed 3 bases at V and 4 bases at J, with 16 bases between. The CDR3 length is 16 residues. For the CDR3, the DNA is TGCGCCAGCAGCCACGAACCGGGACCGTCGGGAAACACCATATATTTT. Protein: CASSHEPGPSGNTIYF.

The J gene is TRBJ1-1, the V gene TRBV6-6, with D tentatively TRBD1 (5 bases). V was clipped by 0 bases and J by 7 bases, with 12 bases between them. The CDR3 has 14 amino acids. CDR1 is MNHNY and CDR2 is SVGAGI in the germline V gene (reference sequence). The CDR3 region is CASSYSRGGIEAFF. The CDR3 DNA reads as TGTGCCAGCAGTTACTCTCGTGGGGGGATTGAAGCTTTCTTT.

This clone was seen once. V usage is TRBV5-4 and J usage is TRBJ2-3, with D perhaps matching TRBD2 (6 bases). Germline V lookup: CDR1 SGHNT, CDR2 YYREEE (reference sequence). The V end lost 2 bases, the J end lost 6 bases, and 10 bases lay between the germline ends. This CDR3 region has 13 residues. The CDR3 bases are TGTGCCAGCAGCTTTCCGGAGGGGGATACGCAGTATTTT. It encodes CASSFPEGDTQYF. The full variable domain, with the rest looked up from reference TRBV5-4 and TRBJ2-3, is ETGVTQSPTHLIKTRGQQVTLRCSSQSGHNTVSWYQQALGQGPQFIFQYYREEENGRGNFPPRFSGLQFPNYSSELNVNALELDDSALYLCASSFPEGDTQYFGPGTRLTVL.

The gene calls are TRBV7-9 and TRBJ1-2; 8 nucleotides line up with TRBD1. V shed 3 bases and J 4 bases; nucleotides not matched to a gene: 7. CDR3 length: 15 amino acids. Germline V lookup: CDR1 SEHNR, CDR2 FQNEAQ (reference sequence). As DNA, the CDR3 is TGTGCCAGCAGCTTCACAGGGGGGGATACCTATGGCTACACCTTC. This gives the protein CASSFTGGDTYGYTF.

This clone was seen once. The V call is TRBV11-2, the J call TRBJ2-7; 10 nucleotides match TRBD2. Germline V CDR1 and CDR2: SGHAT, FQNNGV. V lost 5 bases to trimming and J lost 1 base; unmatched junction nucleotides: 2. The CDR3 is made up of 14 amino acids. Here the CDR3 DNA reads TGTGCCAGCAGCGCGACTAGCGGGTCCTACGAGCAGTACTTC. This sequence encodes CASSATSGSYEQYF.

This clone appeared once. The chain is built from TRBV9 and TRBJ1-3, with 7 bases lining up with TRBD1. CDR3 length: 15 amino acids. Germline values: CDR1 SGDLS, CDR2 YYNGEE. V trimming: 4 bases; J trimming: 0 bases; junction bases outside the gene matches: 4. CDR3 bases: TGTGCCAGCAGCCTAGGACAGGACTCTGGAAACACCATATATTTT. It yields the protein CASSLGQDSGNTIYF.

The CDR3 bases are TGTGCCAGCAGCGCCAACCCCCAGTGGGGCTACGAGCAGTACTTC. Its protein is CASSANPQWGYEQYF. The rearrangement uses TRBV9 and TRBJ2-7; no reliable D call. Trimming took off 3 bases at V and 3 bases at J, with 16 bases between the two ends. Germline CDR1 is SGDLS and CDR2 is YYNGEE. The CDR3 is 15 residues long.

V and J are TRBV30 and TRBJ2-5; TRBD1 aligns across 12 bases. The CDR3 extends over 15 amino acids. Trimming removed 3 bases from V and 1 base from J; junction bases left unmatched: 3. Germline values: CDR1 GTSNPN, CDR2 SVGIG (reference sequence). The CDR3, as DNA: TGTGCCTGGAGCCAGGGACAGGGGGCCCAAGAGACCCAGTACTTC. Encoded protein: CAWSQGQGAQETQYF.

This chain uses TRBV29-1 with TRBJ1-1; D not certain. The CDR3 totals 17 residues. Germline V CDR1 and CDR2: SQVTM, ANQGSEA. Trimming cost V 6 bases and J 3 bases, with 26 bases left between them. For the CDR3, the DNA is TGCAGCGTCGGGAGGTCGGGGTCCGCTCCGAGTGACACTGAAGCTTTCTTT. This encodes CSVGRSGSAPSDTEAFF.

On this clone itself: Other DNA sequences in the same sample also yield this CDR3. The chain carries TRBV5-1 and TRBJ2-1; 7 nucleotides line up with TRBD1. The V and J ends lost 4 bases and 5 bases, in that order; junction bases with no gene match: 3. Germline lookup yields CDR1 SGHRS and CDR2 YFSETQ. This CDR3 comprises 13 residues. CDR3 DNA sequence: TGCGCCAGCAGCCTGGACAGGAACAATGAGCAGTTCTTC. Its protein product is CASSLDRNNEQFF.

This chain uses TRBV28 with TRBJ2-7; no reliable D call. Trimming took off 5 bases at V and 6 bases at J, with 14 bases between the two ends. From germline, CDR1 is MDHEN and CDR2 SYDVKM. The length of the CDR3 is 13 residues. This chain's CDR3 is CASSPQWTGEQYF. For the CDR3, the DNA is TGTGCCAGCAGTCCCCAGTGGACCGGCGAGCAGTACTTC.

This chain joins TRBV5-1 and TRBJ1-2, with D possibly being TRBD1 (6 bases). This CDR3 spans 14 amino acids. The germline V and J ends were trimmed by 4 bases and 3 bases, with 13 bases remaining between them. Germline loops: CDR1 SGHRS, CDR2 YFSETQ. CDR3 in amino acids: CASSPRDTYYGYTF. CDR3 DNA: TGCGCCAGCAGCCCCCGGGACACCTACTATGGCTACACCTTC.

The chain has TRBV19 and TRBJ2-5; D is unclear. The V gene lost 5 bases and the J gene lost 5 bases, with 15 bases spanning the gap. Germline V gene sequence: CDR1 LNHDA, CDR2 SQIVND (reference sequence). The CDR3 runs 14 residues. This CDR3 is CASSPRVTSETQYF. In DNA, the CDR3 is TGTGCCAGTAGTCCTCGTGTTACATCGGAGACCCAGTACTTC.

In nucleotides, the CDR3 is TGCGCCAGCAGCTACACTGACCACACCGGGGAGCTGTTTTTT. It encodes CASSYTDHTGELFF. The chain recombines TRBV5-1 with TRBJ2-2; D ambiguous. CDR3 length: 14 residues. Per germline, CDR1 SGHRS and CDR2 YFSETQ. V dropped 3 bases and J dropped 3 bases, with 9 bases sitting between them.

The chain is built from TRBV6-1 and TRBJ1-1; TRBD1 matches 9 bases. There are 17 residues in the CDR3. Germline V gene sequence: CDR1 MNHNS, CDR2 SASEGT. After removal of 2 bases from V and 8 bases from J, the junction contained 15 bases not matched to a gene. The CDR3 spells CASSETYRTGDPPEAFF. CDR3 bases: TGTGCCAGCAGTGAAACTTACCGGACAGGGGATCCCCCCGAAGCTTTCTTT.

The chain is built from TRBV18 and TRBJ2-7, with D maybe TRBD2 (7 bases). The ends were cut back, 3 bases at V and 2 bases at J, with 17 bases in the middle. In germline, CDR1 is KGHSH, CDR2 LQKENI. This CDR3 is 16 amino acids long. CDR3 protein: CASSPASGGRAYEQYF. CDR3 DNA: TGTGCCAGCTCACCGGCCTCCGGGGGGCGAGCCTACGAGCAGTACTTC.

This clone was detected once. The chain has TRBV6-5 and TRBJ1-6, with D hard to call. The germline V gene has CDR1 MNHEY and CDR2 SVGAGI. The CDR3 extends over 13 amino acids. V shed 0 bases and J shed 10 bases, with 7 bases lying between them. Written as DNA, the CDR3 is TGTGCCAGCAGTTACTCGATGGACTCACCCCTCCACTTT. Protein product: CASSYSMDSPLHF.

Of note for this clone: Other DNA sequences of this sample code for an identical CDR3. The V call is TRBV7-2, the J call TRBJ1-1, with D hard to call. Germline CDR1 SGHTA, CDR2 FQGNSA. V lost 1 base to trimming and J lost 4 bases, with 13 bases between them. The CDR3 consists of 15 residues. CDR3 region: CASSLGGAGGTEAFF. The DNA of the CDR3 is TGTGCCAGCAGCTTAGGGGGAGCAGGAGGCACTGAAGCTTTCTTT.